What follows describes a single T cell receptor (beta chain). In germline, CDR1 is DFQATT, CDR2 SNEGSKA (reference sequence). The CDR3 covers 11 residues. V lost 7 bases and J lost 10; bases outside the gene matches: 4. The entry originates in a study of blood T cell repertoires in COVID-19. Study overall: There were acute and convalescent COVID-19 samples, and they came from the United States, Italy and Spain. In each case, the material was cDNA or gDNA derived from T cells, B-cell-depleted T cells, or PBMCs.

Methods used by the authors: The authors estimated nucleated cell counts from reference gene primer amplification. Sequencing used immunoSEQ multiplex PCR; TCRdb keeps in-frame clones, though not all of them. V and J calls and clone size are as listed in that table; D and trimming were resolved from the DNA. The repertoire includes approximately 100,000 clones, roughly 90% of them detected once, and 5.7% sits in the top ten. This sequence was found in a man in his 70s with acute or convalescent COVID-19. The rearrangement uses TRBV20-1 and TRBJ2-1; 10 bases are shared with TRBD2. Sequencing was done on a sample of peripheral blood. The CDR3 nucleotides are TGCAGTGGCCTAGCGGGAGTCGAGCAGTTCTTC. Protein sequence: CSGLAGVEQFF.